Below, 4 T cell receptor beta chains from the same sample are listed, as sequenced in a study of beta chain features in type 1 diabetes. Since all of the isolated RNA was reverse transcribed, expressed TCRB transcripts were what got sequenced. The assay was immunoSEQ multiplex PCR, and TCRdb's table has in-frame clones only and misses some. The sample shows more than 350,000 clones, roughly 10% of them seen only once. Material: naive CD4+ T cells from blood. Every receptor here comes from a woman between 18 and 29 years old in good health.

The chain recombines TRBV7-2 with TRBJ1-1, with D hard to call. V was pared by 2 bases and J by 1 base, with 8 bases between. The CDR3 covers 14 residues. The germline V gene encodes CDR1 SGHTA and CDR2 FQGNSA. The CDR3 DNA follows: TGTGCCAGCAGCTTAATCGATCGGAACACTGAAGCTTTCTTT. Translation gives CASSLIDRNTEAFF.

The V and J genes are TRBV4-2 and TRBJ2-2, with D hard to call. The CDR3 covers 14 residues. The V and J ends lost 4 bases and 6 bases respectively, with 12 bases between them. The germline gives CDR1 LGHNA, CDR2 YNFKEQ. CDR3 DNA sequence: TGTGCCAGCAGCCCGCGACAAGGACCCGGGGAGCTGTTTTTT. Its protein is CASSPRQGPGELFF.

This clone was counted between two and nine times. This chain uses TRBV7-6 with TRBJ1-3; D is unresolved. The germline V gene encodes CDR1 SGHVS and CDR2 FNYEAQ. Between the trimmed V and J ends, which lost 5 bases and 0 bases, there was a span of 14 bases. The CDR3 sequence is 16 residues long. In nucleotides, the CDR3 is TGTGCCAGCAGCAGTAGAATCCAAATCTCTGGAAACACCATATATTTT. Translating it yields CASSSRIQISGNTIYF.

This sequence joins TRBV29-1 and TRBJ1-1; a weak D match, TRBD1 (5 bases). Germline CDR1 reads SQVTM; CDR2 reads ANQGSEA. Between the trimmed V and J ends, which lost 6 bases and 6 bases, there was a span of 14 bases. This CDR3 contains 12 residues. The CDR3 region has the DNA TGCAGCGTCGCTCGGCTGACAGCTGAAGCTTTCTTT. The encoded protein is CSVARLTAEAFF.